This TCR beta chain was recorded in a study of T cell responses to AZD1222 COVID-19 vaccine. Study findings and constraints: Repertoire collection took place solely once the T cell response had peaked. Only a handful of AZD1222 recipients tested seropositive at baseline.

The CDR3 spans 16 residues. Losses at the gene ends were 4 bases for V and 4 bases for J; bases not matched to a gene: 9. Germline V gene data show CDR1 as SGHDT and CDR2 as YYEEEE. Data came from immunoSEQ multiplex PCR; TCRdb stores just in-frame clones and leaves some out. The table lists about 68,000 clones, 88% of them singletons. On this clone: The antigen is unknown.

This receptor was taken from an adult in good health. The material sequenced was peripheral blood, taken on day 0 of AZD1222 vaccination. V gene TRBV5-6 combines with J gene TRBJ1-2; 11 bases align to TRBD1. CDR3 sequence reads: CASSVKGTGGAYGYTF. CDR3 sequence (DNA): TGTGCCAGCAGCGTCAAAGGGACAGGGGGGGCCTATGGCTACACCTTC. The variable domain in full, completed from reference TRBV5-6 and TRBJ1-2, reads DAGVTQSPTHLIKTRGQQVTLRCSPKSGHDTVSWYQQALGQGPQFIFQYYEEEERQRGNFPDRFSGHQFPNYSSELNVNALLLGDSALYLCASSVKGTGGAYGYTFGSGTRLTVV.